This is a list of T cell receptor beta chains from one sample in a study of beta chain features in type 1 diabetes. TCRdb keeps only in-frame clones here, not all; method: immunoSEQ multiplex PCR. There are hundreds of thousands of clones in the sample; about an eighth occur only once, and approximately 0.05% lies in the top ten. The sequencing input was naive CD4+ T cells from blood. The receptors originated from a woman in her late teens or twenties in good health. Both conserved end residues are part of each CDR3. The order of the fields is CDR3 protein, CDR3 DNA, J gene, clone size, V gene, D gene. D genes are given only for firm matches. Rows give clone size only sometimes, using once, few, many, or a class for an expanded clone.

CDR3aa: CASSKGRGSYEQYF; CDR3nt: TGTGCCAGCAGCAAAGGGAGAGGGTCCTACGAGCAGTACTTC; j_gene: TRBJ2-7; abundance: few; v_gene: TRBV14; d_gene: NA
CDR3aa: CATSIAGTRYEQYF; CDR3nt: TGTGCCACCAGCATTGCAGGGACTAGATACGAGCAGTACTTC; j_gene: TRBJ2-7; abundance: few; v_gene: TRBV15; d_gene: TRBD2
CDR3aa: CASSPSQETQYF; CDR3nt: TGTGCCAGCTCACCATCTCAAGAGACCCAGTACTTC; j_gene: TRBJ2-5; abundance: few; v_gene: TRBV18; d_gene: NA
CDR3aa: CSFDGTENTDTQYF; CDR3nt: TGCAGCTTTGACGGGACAGAAAACACAGATACGCAGTATTTT; j_gene: TRBJ2-3; abundance: NA; v_gene: TRBV29-1; d_gene: TRBD1
CDR3aa: CASSQGNEQYF; CDR3nt: TGTGCCAGCAGCCAGGGCAACGAGCAGTACTTC; j_gene: TRBJ2-7; abundance: many; v_gene: TRBV4-2; d_gene: NA
CDR3aa: CASSLILAQETQYF; CDR3nt: TGTGCCAGCAGCTTAATCTTAGCCCAAGAGACCCAGTACTTC; j_gene: TRBJ2-5; abundance: NA; v_gene: TRBV7-2; d_gene: NA
CDR3aa: CASSRHDGAEQFF; CDR3nt: TGCGCCAGCAGCCGCCATGACGGAGCAGAGCAGTTCTTC; j_gene: TRBJ2-1; abundance: few; v_gene: TRBV4-1; d_gene: NA
CDR3aa: CASSVSGYEQYF; CDR3nt: TGTGCCAGCAGCGTGTCTGGCTACGAGCAGTACTTC; j_gene: TRBJ2-7; abundance: NA; v_gene: TRBV11-2; d_gene: NA
CDR3aa: CASPKMGQDTQYF; CDR3nt: TGTGCCAGCCCTAAGATGGGGCAAGATACGCAGTATTTT; j_gene: TRBJ2-3; abundance: NA; v_gene: TRBV18; d_gene: NA
CDR3aa: CASSQASSVEQFF; CDR3nt: TGTGCCAGCAGCCAGGCCTCCTCAGTGGAGCAGTTCTTC; j_gene: TRBJ2-1; abundance: few; v_gene: TRBV4-2; d_gene: NA
CDR3aa: CASSKRTSRSSYNEQFF; CDR3nt: TGTGCCAGCAGTAAGAGGACTAGCCGATCCTCCTACAATGAGCAGTTCTTC; j_gene: TRBJ2-1; abundance: few; v_gene: TRBV2; d_gene: TRBD2
CDR3aa: CASSLGGPDTQYF; CDR3nt: TGTGCCAGCAGCTTAGGAGGGCCGGATACGCAGTATTTT; j_gene: TRBJ2-3; abundance: NA; v_gene: TRBV7-9; d_gene: NA
CDR3aa: CSARIRWDAYGYTF; CDR3nt: TGCAGCGCCCGAATTAGATGGGACGCCTATGGCTACACCTTC; j_gene: TRBJ1-2; abundance: few; v_gene: TRBV29-1; d_gene: NA
CDR3aa: CASSGRYRTHGYTF; CDR3nt: TGTGCCAGCAGCGGGCGGTACAGGACTCATGGCTACACCTTC; j_gene: TRBJ1-2; abundance: NA; v_gene: TRBV5-4; d_gene: NA
CDR3aa: CASSRTQTLSYNEQFF; CDR3nt: TGTGCCAGCAGTCGGACACAAACCCTCTCCTACAATGAGCAGTTCTTC; j_gene: TRBJ2-1; abundance: NA; v_gene: TRBV28; d_gene: NA
CDR3aa: CASSLETGPSTDTQYF; CDR3nt: TGCGCCAGCAGCTTGGAGACGGGACCCAGCACAGATACGCAGTATTTT; j_gene: TRBJ2-3; abundance: few; v_gene: TRBV5-1; d_gene: NA
CDR3aa: CASSPPSVGTMNTEAFF; CDR3nt: TGTGCCAGCTCACCACCGTCGGTGGGGACCATGAACACTGAAGCTTTCTTT; j_gene: TRBJ1-1; abundance: NA; v_gene: TRBV18; d_gene: NA
CDR3aa: CASSVYQYTDTQYF; CDR3nt: TGTGCCAGCAGTGTCTACCAGTACACAGATACGCAGTATTTT; j_gene: TRBJ2-3; abundance: few; v_gene: TRBV6-5; d_gene: NA
CDR3aa: CASRRDFSGYEQYF; CDR3nt: TGCGCCAGCAGGAGAGATTTCTCGGGCTACGAGCAGTACTTC; j_gene: TRBJ2-7; abundance: NA; v_gene: TRBV5-1; d_gene: NA
CDR3aa: CASSRPLHTYPYEQYF; CDR3nt: TGTGCCAGCAGCCGGCCCCTTCACACTTATCCCTACGAGCAGTACTTC; j_gene: TRBJ2-7; abundance: NA; v_gene: TRBV5-6; d_gene: NA
CDR3aa: CASSSQGTLEAFF; CDR3nt: TGCGCCAGCAGCTCACAGGGAACCCTTGAAGCTTTCTTT; j_gene: TRBJ1-1; abundance: NA; v_gene: TRBV5-1; d_gene: NA
CDR3aa: CASSLEARGRGSPLHF; CDR3nt: TGCGCCAGCAGCTTGGAAGCCCGGGGACGAGGATCACCCCTCCACTTT; j_gene: TRBJ1-6; abundance: NA; v_gene: TRBV5-1; d_gene: NA
CDR3aa: CASSLYPGAAYEQYF; CDR3nt: TGTGCCAGCAGCTTATACCCCGGCGCTGCCTACGAGCAGTACTTC; j_gene: TRBJ2-7; abundance: few; v_gene: TRBV7-2; d_gene: NA
CDR3aa: CASHEGRAFF; CDR3nt: TGTGCCAGCCATGAAGGCCGGGCTTTCTTT; j_gene: TRBJ1-1; abundance: NA; v_gene: TRBV25-1; d_gene: NA
CDR3aa: CAWSGRPANEKLFF; CDR3nt: TGTGCCTGGAGTGGGCGACCAGCTAATGAAAAACTGTTTTTT; j_gene: TRBJ1-4; abundance: few; v_gene: TRBV30; d_gene: NA
CDR3aa: CASSLLHFSGANVLTF; CDR3nt: TGTGCCAGCAGCCTCCTCCATTTCTCTGGGGCCAACGTCCTGACTTTC; j_gene: TRBJ2-6; abundance: few; v_gene: TRBV7-2; d_gene: NA
CDR3aa: CASSEHRGSEDTEAFF; CDR3nt: TGTGCCAGCAGTGAACACAGGGGGTCGGAGGACACTGAAGCTTTCTTT; j_gene: TRBJ1-1; abundance: NA; v_gene: TRBV25-1; d_gene: TRBD1
CDR3aa: CATSRDPGTTSTDTQYF; CDR3nt: TGTGCCACCAGCAGAGACCCCGGGACTACTAGCACAGATACGCAGTATTTT; j_gene: TRBJ2-3; abundance: few; v_gene: TRBV15; d_gene: TRBD2
CDR3aa: CSANSPPLHF; CDR3nt: TGCAGTGCTAACTCCCCACCCCTCCACTTT; j_gene: TRBJ1-6; abundance: NA; v_gene: TRBV20-1; d_gene: NA
CDR3aa: CASSPSRTREKLFF; CDR3nt: TGTGCCAGCAGTCCTTCCCGGACCCGTGAAAAACTGTTTTTT; j_gene: TRBJ1-4; abundance: few; v_gene: TRBV27; d_gene: NA
CDR3aa: CASSVGRSQGETQYF; CDR3nt: TGTGCCAGCAGCGTAGGAAGATCTCAAGGAGAGACCCAGTACTTC; j_gene: TRBJ2-5; abundance: NA; v_gene: TRBV9; d_gene: NA
CDR3aa: CASSQGPSSYEQYF; CDR3nt: TGTGCCAGCTCACAGGGCCCATCCTCCTACGAGCAGTACTTC; j_gene: TRBJ2-7; abundance: few; v_gene: TRBV18; d_gene: NA
CDR3aa: CASSRDRGYEQYF; CDR3nt: TGTGCCAGCAGCAGGGACAGGGGCTACGAGCAGTACTTC; j_gene: TRBJ2-7; abundance: NA; v_gene: TRBV7-2; d_gene: TRBD1
CDR3aa: CASSLLQVEDEQYF; CDR3nt: TGCGCCAGCAGCTTGTTGCAGGTTGAGGACGAGCAGTACTTC; j_gene: TRBJ2-7; abundance: NA; v_gene: TRBV5-1; d_gene: NA
CDR3aa: CASRTGQGRAAFF; CDR3nt: TGTGCCAGCAGAACGGGACAGGGTAGGGCAGCTTTCTTT; j_gene: TRBJ1-1; abundance: NA; v_gene: TRBV6-5; d_gene: TRBD1
CDR3aa: CSVAYSGANVLTF; CDR3nt: TGCAGCGTTGCCTACTCTGGGGCCAACGTCCTGACTTTC; j_gene: TRBJ2-6; abundance: NA; v_gene: TRBV29-1; d_gene: NA